The 30 T cell receptor beta chains listed next were all sequenced from one sample in a study of glioma-infiltrating T cells. The iRepertoire nested amplicon-rescue multiplex PCR amplified TCR alpha and beta CDR3s from RNA. One entry per CDR3 protein, called by TCRdb with MiXCR from the multiplex PCR reads. The repertoire holds around 100,000 distinct CDR3 sequences, with approximately 28% as singletons. Sequencing used glioma tissue, nonneoplastic brain tissue, or PBMCs (not recorded which). Receptors were obtained from a human donor with low-grade glioma or glioblastoma, undergoing nonglioma brain surgery, or in good health (not recorded which).

This clonotype was detected many times. The chain has TRBV27 and TRBJ2-3; either TRBD1 or TRBD2 may fit D (6 bases each). The V gene's germline CDR1 is MNHEY and CDR2 SMNVEV (reference sequence). Trimming removed 5 bases at V and 2 bases at J, with 14 bases between. The CDR3 extends over 15 amino acids. The CDR3: CASSGGPPYTDTQYF. For the CDR3, the DNA is TGTGCCAGCAGTGGGGGGCCCCCCTACACAGATACGCAGTATTTT.

This clonotype appeared once. A read error may explain this, as a much larger clone is one base away. This sequence joins TRBV6-6 and TRBJ2-3; perhaps D is TRBD1 or TRBD2 (5 bases each). CDR1 and CDR2 (germline): MNHNY, SVGAGI (reference sequence). The CDR3 extends over 13 amino acids. For the CDR3, the DNA is TGTGCCAGCAGTCCTTACGGGGCAGATAAGCAGTATTTT. Translated, it gives CASSPYGADKQYF.

The chain has TRBV6-2 or TRBV6-3 and TRBJ2-2, with TRBD2 as a possible D gene (6 bases). From germline, CDR1 is MNHEY and CDR2 SVGEGT. The CDR3 consists of 17 residues. Trimming took off 0 bases at V and 4 bases at J, with 15 bases between the two ends. The CDR3 sequence is CASSYSATGGTTGELFF. The CDR3 DNA sequence: TGTGCCAGCAGTTACTCGGCCACGGGCGGGACCACCGGGGAGCTGTTTTTT.

This clonotype was seen only a few times. Possible read error: a much larger clone is one base away. This sequence joins TRBV6-2 or TRBV6-3 and TRBJ1-1, with 7 bases identical to TRBD1. CDR1 and CDR2 from the germline V gene are MNHEY and SVGEGT. This CDR3 is 16 amino acids long. CDR3 region: CDSSYPWTGEGTEAFF. The CDR3 bases are TGTGACAGCAGTTACCCATGGACAGGAGAGGGGACTGAAGCTTTCTTT.

V and J are TRBV27 and TRBJ1-5; tentatively, D is TRBD1 (5 bases). Trimming stripped 2 bases from V and 12 bases from J, with 17 bases between. The CDR3 totals 14 residues. CDR1 is MNHEY and CDR2 is SMNVEV in the germline V gene (reference sequence). The DNA of the CDR3 is TGTGCCAGCAGTTTAGTGCGGGGGAATCAACACCAGCATTTT. It encodes CASSLVRGNQHQHF.

This clonotype was observed many times. The chain carries TRBV5-4 and TRBJ2-3; D ambiguous. The CDR3 extends over 14 amino acids. Trimming left V 2 bases short and J 2 bases short, with 9 bases between. Germline CDR1 is SGHNT and CDR2 is YYREEE (reference sequence). The CDR3, as DNA: TGTGCCAGCAGCTTTAGCAGGAACACAGATACGCAGTATTTT. This sequence encodes CASSFSRNTDTQYF.

The sample holds many counts of this clonotype. CDR3 coding DNA: TGCAGTGCTCCCCCCCCGAGACAGACCCAGTACTTC. Translation gives CSAPPPRQTQYF. The chain uses TRBV20-1 and TRBJ2-5; D is unresolved. The CDR3 contains 12 residues. Per the germline V gene, CDR1 is DFQATT and CDR2 is SNEGSKA (reference sequence). Trimming removed 5 bases from V and 6 bases from J, with 13 bases in between.

This clonotype was detected ten times or more. The chain joins TRBV20-1 to TRBJ2-7; TRBD2 matches at 9 bases. Germline CDR1 is DFQATT and CDR2 is SNEGSKA (reference sequence). Germline trimming cut 2 bases from V and 4 bases from J; bases unmatched to any gene: 3. The CDR3 loop spans 13 amino acids. The DNA of the CDR3 is TGCAGTGCTAGAAATAGCGGGGGATACGAGCAGTACTTC. Amino acids: CSARNSGGYEQYF.

V is TRBV19 and J is TRBJ1-4; no firm D call. Germline V gene lookup returns CDR1 LNHDA and CDR2 SQIVND (reference sequence). The V gene lost 3 bases and the J gene lost 6 bases, with 11 bases spanning the gap. CDR3 length: 14 residues. CDR3 sequence: CASSIRAGYEKLFF. CDR3 bases: TGTGCCAGTAGTATTCGTGCCGGTTATGAAAAACTGTTTTTT.

About this clonotype itself: This may be a read error, as it is one base from a much larger clone. V is TRBV15 and J is TRBJ1-5, with a tentative D call TRBD1 (5 bases). Germline V gene data show CDR1 as LNHNV and CDR2 as YYDKDF (reference sequence). This CDR3 region has 13 residues. The CDR3 spells CATRWGQMGPRHF. CDR3 nucleotides: TGTGCCACCAGGTGGGGTCAAATGGGGCCCCGGCATTTT. Full variable domain (rest looked up from reference TRBV15 and TRBJ1-5): DAMVIQNPRYQVTQFGKPVTLSCSQTLNHNVMYWYQQKSSQAPKLLFHYYDKDFNNEADTPDNFQSRRPNTSFCFLDIRSPGLGDTAMYLCATRWGQMGPRHFGDGTRLSIL.

To note about this clonotype: This may come from a read error, since a much larger clone is one base off. J is TRBJ1-3 and V is TRBV27; D not certain. There are 13 residues in the CDR3. Germline V CDR1 and CDR2: MNHEY, SMNVEV (reference sequence). Trimming took off 9 bases at V and 5 bases at J, with 14 bases between the two ends. CDR3 DNA sequence: TGTGCCAGAAGTCCCCAGCTGCGAAACACCATATATTTT. This sequence encodes CARSPQLRNTIYF.

This clonotype showed up just a few times. The chain is built from TRBV7-3 and TRBJ2-3; a weak D match, TRBD1 (5 bases). In germline, CDR1 is SGHTA, CDR2 FQGTGA. CDR3 length: 15 amino acids. V lost 5 bases to trimming and J lost 5 bases, with 17 bases between them. The CDR3 bases are TGTGCCAGCAGCACTCAGGGCCTAGTAGGAGATACGCAGTATTTT. Translation gives CASSTQGLVGDTQYF.

For this clonotype: With a much larger clone just one base away, this may be a read error. The gene calls are TRBV7-2 and TRBJ1-5; the D gene is possibly TRBD1 (5 bases). This CDR3 is built from 14 residues. Germline values: CDR1 SGHTA, CDR2 FQGNSA. V shed 4 bases and J shed 1 base, with 8 bases lying between them. CDR3 protein: CASSSGRSNQPQHF. Here the CDR3 DNA reads TGTGCCAGCAGCTCAGGGCGGAGCAATCAGCCCCAGCATTTT.

With regard to this clonotype: This may come from a read error, since a much larger clone is one base off. Likely a read error: the CDR3 ends without its conserved phenylalanine or tryptophan. This chain connects TRBV4-1 to TRBJ1-6, with 8 bases lining up with TRBD1. CDR1 MGHRA and CDR2 YSYEKL come from the germline V gene. With 8 bases clipped from V and 7 bases from J, the junction kept 4 bases outside the gene matches. The CDR3 sequence is 13 residues long. CDR3: CASGPGGNSPLHL. The CDR3 DNA is TGCGCCAGCGGGCCAGGGGGCAATTCACCCCTCCACCTT.

There are many counts of this clonotype. V and J are TRBV12-3 or TRBV12-4 and TRBJ2-7; possible D gene TRBD1, 5 bases. This CDR3 contains 14 residues. Deletions cut 1 base from V and 3 bases from J, with 10 bases between. CDR3 amino acids: CASSLVHRSYEQYF. CDR3 bases: TGTGCCAGCAGTTTAGTACACAGGAGCTACGAGCAGTACTTC.

V and J are TRBV3-1 and TRBJ2-3; D unclear. Germline CDR1 is LGHDT and CDR2 is YNNKEL (reference sequence). Trimming removed 1 base from V and 5 bases from J, with 13 bases in between. This CDR3 comprises 15 residues. CDR3 DNA sequence: TGTGCCAGCAGCCAAGGGATAGGGATGGGAGATACGCAGTATTTT. As protein: CASSQGIGMGDTQYF.

A remark on this clonotype: Being one base from a much bigger clone, this may be a read error. The rearrangement links TRBV5-6 to TRBJ1-5; D is uncertain. The germline gives CDR1 SGHDT, CDR2 YYEEEE. CDR3 size: 14 residues. CDR3 in amino acids: CASSSGVSNQLQHF. The CDR3 region has the DNA TGTGCCAGCAGCTCCGGGGTCAGCAATCAGCTCCAGCATTTT.

Many counts were recorded for this clonotype. Relative to the germline gene, one junction end is altered; a read error may explain this. The chain couples TRBV28 to TRBJ1-2; D is unclear. The CDR3 extends over 11 amino acids. Germline CDR1 and CDR2: MDHEN and SYDVKM. The DNA for the CDR3 is TGTGCCAGCAGTTTATCCAGAAGCAAGCTCTTC. The encoded protein is CASSLSRSKLF.

CDR3 region: CASRMGNTETQYF. In DNA form, the CDR3 reads TGTGCCAGCAGGATGGGGAATACAGAGACCCAGTACTTC. The chain combines TRBV12-3 or TRBV12-4 with TRBJ2-5, with D unresolved. V lost 6 bases, J lost 4 bases, and 12 bases lay in between. The CDR3 extends over 13 amino acids.

The chain links TRBV2 to TRBJ1-4; 10 nucleotides agree with TRBD1. The germline V gene encodes CDR1 SNHLY and CDR2 FYNNEI. The CDR3 runs 20 residues. After removal of 3 bases from V and 4 bases from J, the junction contained 17 bases not matched to a gene. The CDR3 reads CASSDLTDRGNTKDNEKLFF. DNA of the CDR3: TGTGCCAGCAGTGACCTCACGGACAGGGGGAACACCAAGGATAATGAAAAACTGTTTTTT.

This clonotype appeared a few times. V usage is TRBV29-1 and J usage is TRBJ2-5; 14 bases line up with TRBD2. Germline CDR1 and CDR2: SQVTM and ANQGSEA. This CDR3 spans 14 amino acids. V gave up 5 bases and J gave up 4 bases; unmatched junction bases: 3. The CDR3 here is CSVRLAGGRETQYF. Here the CDR3 DNA reads TGCAGCGTTCGACTAGCGGGGGGGCGAGAGACCCAGTACTTC.

Many counts were recorded for this clonotype. This chain connects TRBV20-1 to TRBJ2-5; TRBD1 agrees at 7 bases. In germline, CDR1 is DFQATT, CDR2 SNEGSKA (reference sequence). CDR3 size: 13 residues. With 3 bases clipped from V and 5 bases from J, the junction kept 6 bases outside the gene matches. The CDR3 loop reads CSARGDSSETQYF. In nucleotides, the CDR3 is TGCAGTGCTAGGGGGGACAGCTCGGAGACCCAGTACTTC.

This clonotype has a count of ten or more. The gene calls are TRBV12-3 or TRBV12-4 and TRBJ1-5; D is possibly TRBD1 (6 bases). CDR3 length: 16 residues. Trimming shortened V by 5 bases and J by 0 bases, and 14 bases separated the two germline ends. CDR3 amino acids: CASSTLDRSSNQPQHF. The CDR3 bases are TGTGCCAGCAGTACTCTTGACAGGAGTAGCAATCAGCCCCAGCATTTT.

This clonotype was detected ten times or more. The chain joins TRBV4-2 to TRBJ1-2; D gene uncertain. Germline CDR1 is LGHNA and CDR2 is YNFKEQ. Between the trimmed V and J ends, which lost 0 bases and 8 bases, there was a span of 13 bases. This CDR3 has 14 residues. Here the CDR3 DNA reads TGTGCCAGCAGCCAAGATAGGCCTCATCAGGGCTACACCTTC. It specifies CASSQDRPHQGYTF.

There are many counts of this clonotype. V is TRBV12-3 or TRBV12-4 and J is TRBJ1-5; D gene unclear. CDR3 size: 16 residues. Deletions cut 5 bases from V and 3 bases from J, with 17 bases between. The CDR3 region has the DNA TGTGCCAGCAGTGCACACAGTCTTCGATACAATCAGCCCCAGCATTTT. Its translation: CASSAHSLRYNQPQHF.

On this clonotype: At one boundary the junction diverges from the germline segment, which might be a read error. V gene TRBV15 combines with J gene TRBJ1-6; D gene ambiguous. The CDR3 has 15 residues. Germline CDR1 reads LNHNV; CDR2 reads YYDKDF (reference sequence). In nucleotides, the CDR3 is TGTGCCACCAGCGGGCCTGGACTGGATAATCCACCCCTCCACTTT. Its protein product is CATSGPGLDNPPLHF.

The CDR3 is CSVSLANEKLFF. The CDR3 nucleotides are TGCAGCGTTAGTCTCGCTAATGAAAAACTGTTTTTT. The gene calls are TRBV29-1 and TRBJ1-4, with D uncertain. Per germline, CDR1 SQVTM and CDR2 ANQGSEA. The CDR3 runs 12 residues. The V and J ends lost 5 bases and 3 bases respectively, with 7 bases between them.

The chain couples TRBV30 to TRBJ1-4, with D perhaps matching TRBD1 (5 bases). Deletions cut 2 bases from V and 7 bases from J, with 11 bases between. Germline values: CDR1 GTSNPN, CDR2 SVGIG (reference sequence). The CDR3 has 13 amino acids. The CDR3 coding sequence is TGTGCCTGGAGTTCTCTTGGGGGTGAAAAACTGTTTTTT. It translates to CAWSSLGGEKLFF.

This chain links TRBV7-2 with TRBJ1-4; 9 positions agree with TRBD1. The CDR3 is made up of 14 amino acids. Unmatched junction bases numbered 6, after V lost 6 bases and J lost 7 bases. Germline V gene data show CDR1 as SGHTA and CDR2 as FQGNSA. The CDR3 nucleotides read TGTGCCAGCAGACCCGGGACAGGGTTTGAAAAACTGTTTTTT. Translation: CASRPGTGFEKLFF. Complete variable domain (other parts from reference TRBV7-2 and TRBJ1-4): GAGVSQSPSNKVTEKGKDVELRCDPISGHTALYWYRQSLGQGLEFLIYFQGNSAPDKSGLPSDRFSAERTGGSVSTLTIQRTQQEDSAVYLCASRPGTGFEKLFFGSGTQLSVL.

On this clonotype: A much larger clone differs from this one at a single base, so this may be a read error. CDR3 DNA sequence: TGCGCCAGCAGCCAAGATCCACAGTCCTATGGCTGCACCTTC. Translating gives CASSQDPQSYGCTF. V gene TRBV4-1 combines with J gene TRBJ1-2; D gene unclear. The CDR3 is 14 amino acids. Germline CDR1 and CDR2: MGHRA and YSYEKL.